Below are 9 T cell receptor beta chains sequenced from a single sample in a study of control samples from healthy donors and cancer patients. Using immunoSEQ multiplex PCR, the repertoire was profiled, and TCRdb retains in-frame clones only, with some absent. Of about 250,000 clones detected, over 75% appear once; the ten largest clones hold 13%. The sequenced sample was PBMCs. The receptor source for this set is a woman aged 60-75 years with lung cancer.

The V call is TRBV6-5, the J call TRBJ2-1; the match to TRBD2 covers 9 bases. V shed 6 bases and J 3 bases; nucleotides not matched to a gene: 3. Germline loops: CDR1 MNHEY, CDR2 SVGAGI. The CDR3 extends over 14 amino acids. The CDR3 coding sequence is TGTGCCAGCAGGACTAGCGGAATCTACAATGAGCAGTTCTTC. Its translation is CASRTSGIYNEQFF.

This clone occurred many times. The genes are TRBV29-1 and TRBJ2-7; TRBD2 aligns across 9 bases. The germline gives CDR1 SQVTM, CDR2 ANQGSEA. CDR3 size: 13 residues. After removal of 7 bases from V and 5 bases from J, the junction contained 9 bases not matched to a gene. The CDR3 is CSAVAGVLHEQYF. The DNA of the CDR3 is TGCAGCGCCGTAGCGGGAGTGCTCCACGAGCAGTACTTC.

V and J are TRBV6-5 and TRBJ2-1; TRBD2 aligns across 7 bases. V dropped 5 bases and J dropped 1; count of bases not matched to a gene: 5. The CDR3 has 15 residues. Looked up from germline, CDR1 is MNHEY and CDR2 is SVGAGI. The CDR3 loop is CASSPPGGSYNEQFF. As DNA, the CDR3 is TGTGCCAGCAGTCCCCCGGGAGGATCCTACAATGAGCAGTTCTTC.

The chain recombines TRBV10-3 with TRBJ1-5; D may be TRBD1 (5 bases). This CDR3 contains 14 residues. Germline CDR1 reads ENHRY; CDR2 reads SYGVKD. V was trimmed by 6 bases and J by 5 bases, leaving 14 bases between them. CDR3 sequence: CAIRPGHADQPQHF. The CDR3 DNA reads as TGTGCCATCAGACCTGGACATGCGGATCAGCCCCAGCATTTT.

The chain links TRBV6-1 to TRBJ1-1, with 7 nucleotides matching TRBD1. Looked up from germline, CDR1 is MNHNS and CDR2 is SASEGT. CDR3 length: 15 amino acids. Germline trimming cut 1 base from V and 1 base from J; bases unmatched to any gene: 3. The CDR3 spells CASSEVKGANTEAFF. CDR3 DNA: TGTGCCAGCAGTGAAGTTAAGGGGGCGAACACTGAAGCTTTCTTT.

The J gene is TRBJ1-5, the V gene TRBV16, with D possibly being TRBD1 (6 bases). Germline V CDR1 and CDR2: KGHSY, FQNENV. CDR3 length: 13 amino acids. Trimming stripped 5 bases from V and 6 bases from J, with 11 bases between. Written as DNA, the CDR3 is TGTGCCAGCAGCTCACGGGACATTCAGCCCCAGCATTTT. This sequence encodes CASSSRDIQPQHF.

V is TRBV9 and J is TRBJ2-2; D is possibly TRBD1 (6 bases). Deletions cut 4 bases from V and 0 bases from J, with 10 bases between. The germline V gene has CDR1 SGDLS and CDR2 YYNGEE. This CDR3 comprises 15 residues. This CDR3 reads CASSQGQPNTGELFF. The CDR3 bases are TGTGCCAGCAGCCAAGGACAGCCGAACACCGGGGAGCTGTTTTTT.

The rearrangement joins TRBV5-6 to TRBJ2-7; 10 bases match TRBD1. The CDR3 runs to 15 residues. The V gene end was trimmed by 4 bases and the J gene end by 3 bases; junction bases not matched to a gene: 7. Germline loops: CDR1 SGHDT, CDR2 YYEEEE. The DNA for the CDR3 is TGTGCCAGCAGCGGGGACCGGGACAGGGGCTACGAGCAGTACTTC. Its translation: CASSGDRDRGYEQYF.

The chain uses TRBV19 and TRBJ1-1; 9 bases are shared with TRBD1. The V and J ends lost 10 bases and 3 bases, in that order; junction bases with no gene match: 6. The CDR3 sequence is 13 residues long. Per germline, CDR1 LNHDA and CDR2 SQIVND (reference sequence). The CDR3 region is CATYRGLDTEAFF. The CDR3 region has the DNA TGTGCCACTTACAGGGGGCTGGACACTGAAGCTTTCTTT.